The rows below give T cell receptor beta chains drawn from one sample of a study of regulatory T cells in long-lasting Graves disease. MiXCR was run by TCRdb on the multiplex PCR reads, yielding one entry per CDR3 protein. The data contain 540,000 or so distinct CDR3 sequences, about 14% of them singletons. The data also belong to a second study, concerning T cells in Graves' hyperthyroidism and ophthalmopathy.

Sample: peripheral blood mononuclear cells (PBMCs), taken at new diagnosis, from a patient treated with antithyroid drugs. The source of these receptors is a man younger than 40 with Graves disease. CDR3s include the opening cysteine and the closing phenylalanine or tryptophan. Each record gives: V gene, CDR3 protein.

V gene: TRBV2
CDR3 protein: CASQGSTVQETQYF

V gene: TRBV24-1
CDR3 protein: CATSDPSGRSADTQYF

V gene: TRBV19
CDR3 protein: CASSPRSVPNEKLFF

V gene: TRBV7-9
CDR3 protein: CASSHYRGWYEQYF

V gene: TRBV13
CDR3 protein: CASSRLTYEQYF

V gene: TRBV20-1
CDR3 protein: CSAPQLAEAYNEQFF

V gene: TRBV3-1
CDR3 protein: CASSLYRGKAGNTIYF

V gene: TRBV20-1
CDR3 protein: CSANRGGEQFF

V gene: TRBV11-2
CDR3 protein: CASSSPTGSESPLHF

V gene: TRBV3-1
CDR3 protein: CASQTSGTNNEQFF

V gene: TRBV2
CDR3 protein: CASIENTEAFF

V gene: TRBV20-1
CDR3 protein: CSAITGALSNQPQHF

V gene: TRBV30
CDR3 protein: CATDLPTGLFF

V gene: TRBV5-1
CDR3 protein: CASSGGTGTTVEQYF

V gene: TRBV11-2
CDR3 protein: CASSPSDSIGNTIYF

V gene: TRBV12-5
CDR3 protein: CASGSTGTSGSQSYNEQFF

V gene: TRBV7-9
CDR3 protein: CAIRGSGETQYF

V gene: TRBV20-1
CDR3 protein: CSARPGGGNTIYF

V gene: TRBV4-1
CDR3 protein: CASSHTLAAPPYEQYF

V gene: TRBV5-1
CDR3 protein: CASSLASPTDTQYF

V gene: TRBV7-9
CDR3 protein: CASRRLAERNEQFF

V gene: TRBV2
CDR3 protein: CASSEAQTGYEKLFF

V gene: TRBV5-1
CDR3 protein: CASRLVGVTDTQYF

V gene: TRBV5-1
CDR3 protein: CASSLETNTQYF

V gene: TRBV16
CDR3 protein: CASSQARSNYGYTF

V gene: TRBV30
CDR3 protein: CAWGTTGRMNEQFF

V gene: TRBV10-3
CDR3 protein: CAIGRDRGINQPQHF

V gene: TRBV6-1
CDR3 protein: CASTVEGGREASTDTQYF

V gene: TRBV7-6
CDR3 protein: CASSPQDRANTGELFF

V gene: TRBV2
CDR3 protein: CASRVALGEQFF

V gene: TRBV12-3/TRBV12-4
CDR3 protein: CASRIPGAGELFF

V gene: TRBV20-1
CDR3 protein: CSASASGPHEQYF

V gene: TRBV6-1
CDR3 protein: CASTDPPGGSAKNIQYF

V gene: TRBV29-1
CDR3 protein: CSVARGAFTDTQYF

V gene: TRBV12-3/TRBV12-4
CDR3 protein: CASSPPRINEQFF

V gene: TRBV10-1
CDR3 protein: CASATGAYNEQFF

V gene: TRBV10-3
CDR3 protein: CAISEGLAGGALEQYF

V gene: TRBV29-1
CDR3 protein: CSVSGLTLGEQFF

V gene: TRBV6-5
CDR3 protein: CASSYSGLAGLAKNIQYF

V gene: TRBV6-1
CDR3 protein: CATQQIQGTTEAFF

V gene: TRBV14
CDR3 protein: CASSQMDEAFF

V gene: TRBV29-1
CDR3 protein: CSVVGAKNIQYF

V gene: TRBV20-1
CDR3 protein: CSARARNTGELFF

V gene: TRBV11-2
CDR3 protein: CASSPNRGKETQYF

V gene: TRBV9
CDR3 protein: CASSVGAGTYNEQFF

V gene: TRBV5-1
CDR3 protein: CASSPIGGGKPDTQYF

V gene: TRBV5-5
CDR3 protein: CASSQDWNTEAFF

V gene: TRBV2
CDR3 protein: CASVRDRGVGNTEAFF

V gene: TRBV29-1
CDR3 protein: CSVRSSYEQYF

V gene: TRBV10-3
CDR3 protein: CAISDYGGSSYEQYF

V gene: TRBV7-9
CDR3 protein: CASGRGGIPYNEQFF

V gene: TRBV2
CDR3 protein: CASIGLAGVYEQFF